This is a list of T cell receptor beta chains from one sample in a study of Graves' ophthalmopathy and Graves' hyperthyroidism. TCRdb analysed the multiplex PCR reads with MiXCR anew, one entry per CDR3 protein. The sample lists hundreds of thousands of distinct CDR3 sequences, 40% occurring once. The specimen was peripheral blood. These receptors were obtained from an adult man with Graves' ophthalmopathy. CDR3s include the opening cysteine and the closing phenylalanine or tryptophan. Fields, in order: J gene, V gene, D gene, clone size, CDR3 DNA, CDR3 protein. D genes are given only for firm matches. Size is stated for part of the rows, as once, few or many counts, or as a class when the clone is expanded.

J: TRBJ1-3
V: TRBV6-5
D: -
size: -
DNA: TGTGCCAGCAGTTACTCATCGGGTGGAGGAAACACCATATATTTT
CDR3: CASSYSSGGGNTIYF

J: TRBJ1-5
V: TRBV15
D: -
size: -
DNA: TGTGCCACCAGCAGAGATCCCGCCCGGGCCAGGGAGACCCAGCATTTT
CDR3: CATSRDPARARETQHF

J: TRBJ1-4
V: TRBV10-3
D: -
size: few
DNA: TGTGCCATCAGCGACAGGTACTCTGGTGAGACAACTAATGAAAAACTGTTTTTT
CDR3: CAISDRYSGETTNEKLFF

J: TRBJ2-5
V: TRBV20-1
D: -
size: many
DNA: TGCAGTGCTAGAGAACCCCGGGGCCAAGAGACCCAGTACTTC
CDR3: CSAREPRGQETQYF

J: TRBJ2-5
V: TRBV29-1
D: TRBD1
size: -
DNA: TGCAGCGGCGGACAGGGGCAAGAGACCCAGTACTTC
CDR3: CSGGQGQETQYF

J: TRBJ1-5
V: TRBV20-1
D: -
size: few
DNA: TGCAGTGCTAGACTCTCTTGGACAGACGATCAGCCCCAGCATTTT
CDR3: CSARLSWTDDQPQHF

J: TRBJ1-1
V: TRBV6-1
D: -
size: -
DNA: TGTGCCAGCAACTTACGTGGGTACGGTAACACTGAAGCTTTCTTT
CDR3: CASNLRGYGNTEAFF

J: TRBJ1-2
V: TRBV7-9
D: -
size: many
DNA: TGTGCCAGCAGCTTCGGGGAGGACTATGGCTACACCTTC
CDR3: CASSFGEDYGYTF

J: TRBJ1-1
V: TRBV20-1
D: -
size: -
DNA: TGCAGTGCTAGACCAGGTAGCGAACGTACTGAAGCTTTCTTT
CDR3: CSARPGSERTEAFF

J: TRBJ1-4
V: TRBV5-4
D: -
size: few
DNA: TGTGCCAGCAGCTTTCGGGGAGACGAAAAACTGTTTTTT
CDR3: CASSFRGDEKLFF

J: TRBJ1-3
V: TRBV29-1
D: -
size: -
DNA: TGCAGGCGTCAAGATTACTCTGGAAACACCATATATTTT
CDR3: CRRQDYSGNTIYF

J: TRBJ2-6
V: TRBV29-1
D: TRBD1
size: -
DNA: TGCAGCACCCGGACAGGGGGTAGCACTGAAGCTTTC
CDR3: CSTRTGGSTEAF

J: TRBJ1-4
V: TRBV11-2
D: -
size: -
DNA: TGTGCCAGCAGAGGGCTAGAATGGGGTGAAAAACTGTTTTTT
CDR3: CASRGLEWGEKLFF

J: TRBJ1-2
V: TRBV10-2
D: -
size: -
DNA: TGCGCCAGCAGTGAATATGGGAACTATGGCTACACCTTC
CDR3: CASSEYGNYGYTF

J: TRBJ1-2
V: TRBV29-1
D: -
size: many
DNA: TGCAGCGTGCCTGGGGCTATGGTCGGCTACACCTTC
CDR3: CSVPGAMVGYTF

J: TRBJ2-7
V: TRBV25-1
D: -
size: many
DNA: TGTGCCAGCAGTGAAGGAAAATTCTGCCGGGCTCCGTTCGGCTACGAGCAGTACTTC
CDR3: CASSEGKFCRAPFGYEQYF

J: TRBJ2-2
V: TRBV10-3
D: -
size: -
DNA: TGTGCCATCAGGATTGGGGGAGGGGGCACCGGGGAGCTGTTTTTT
CDR3: CAIRIGGGGTGELFF

J: TRBJ2-7
V: TRBV2
D: -
size: -
DNA: TGTGCCAGCAGTGAACGGCTGAATGAGCAGTACTTC
CDR3: CASSERLNEQYF

J: TRBJ1-6
V: TRBV10-1
D: TRBD1
size: -
DNA: TGTGCCAGCTCACCACCGACAGGGACCTATAATTCACCCCTCCACTTT
CDR3: CASSPPTGTYNSPLHF

J: TRBJ1-4
V: TRBV7-2
D: -
size: -
DNA: TGTGCCAGTAGAAGAGCGGGTAGGGCTACTAATGAAAAACTGTTTTTT
CDR3: CASRRAGRATNEKLFF

J: TRBJ1-2
V: TRBV11-2
D: -
size: -
DNA: TGTGCCAGCAGCGACGAGGGGGATGGCCACACCTTC
CDR3: CASSDEGDGHTF

J: TRBJ2-5
V: TRBV9
D: -
size: few
DNA: TGTGCCAGCAGCGTAGGAGAGCGGCCACAAGAGACCCAGTACTTC
CDR3: CASSVGERPQETQYF

J: TRBJ1-2
V: TRBV5-1
D: -
size: -
DNA: TGCGCCAGCACCGGGGGTGGCTATGGCTACACCTTC
CDR3: CASTGGGYGYTF

J: TRBJ1-2
V: TRBV2
D: TRBD1
size: many
DNA: TGTGCCAGCAGGAGGGGACAGAAGGCCTATGGCTACACCTTC
CDR3: CASRRGQKAYGYTF

J: TRBJ1-6
V: TRBV15
D: TRBD1
size: many
DNA: TGTGCCACCAGCAGAGCCAGACAGGGTAATTCACCCCTCCACTTT
CDR3: CATSRARQGNSPLHF

J: TRBJ1-1
V: TRBV7-6
D: TRBD1
size: once
DNA: TGTGCCAGCAGCTTAAATCCAGGGGGCGGTCGGACTGAAGCTTTCTTT
CDR3: CASSLNPGGGRTEAFF

J: TRBJ2-2
V: TRBV7-3
D: -
size: -
DNA: TGTGCCAGCAGCTTAACGCACGGCCAGGGCAACACCGGGGAGCTGTTTTTT
CDR3: CASSLTHGQGNTGELFF

J: TRBJ2-2
V: TRBV7-9
D: TRBD1
size: -
DNA: TGTGCCAGCAGCCCGACAGGGTCTGGAACCGGGGAGCTGTTTTTT
CDR3: CASSPTGSGTGELFF

J: TRBJ1-1
V: TRBV7-9
D: TRBD1
size: -
DNA: TGTGCCAGCAGCTTATGGCGGGACAGGAAAAACACTGAAGCTTTCTTT
CDR3: CASSLWRDRKNTEAFF

J: TRBJ1-1
V: TRBV7-9
D: -
size: -
DNA: TGTGCCAGCAGCTTTGGGGGGACGGTGACTGAAGCTTTCTTT
CDR3: CASSFGGTVTEAFF

J: TRBJ2-6
V: TRBV7-3
D: -
size: -
DNA: TGTGCCAGCAGCCCCATCAGAGAGGACGCCTCTGGGGCCAACGTCCTGACTTTC
CDR3: CASSPIREDASGANVLTF

J: TRBJ1-3
V: TRBV9
D: -
size: few
DNA: TGTGCCAGCAGCGGATGGGATGGTGGAAACACCATATATTTT
CDR3: CASSGWDGGNTIYF

J: TRBJ1-3
V: TRBV29-1
D: -
size: many
DNA: TGCAGCGTTGCTGGACGGAGCGCTGGAAACACCATATATTTT
CDR3: CSVAGRSAGNTIYF

J: TRBJ2-5
V: TRBV20-1
D: -
size: -
DNA: TGCAGTGCTAGCAAACCCGGACAGATACAAGAGACCCAGTACTTC
CDR3: CSASKPGQIQETQYF

J: TRBJ2-5
V: TRBV6-5
D: -
size: few
DNA: TGTGCCAGCAGTGATCCCAAGACCCAGTACTTC
CDR3: CASSDPKTQYF

J: TRBJ1-1
V: TRBV12-3/TRBV12-4
D: -
size: few
DNA: TGTGCCAGCAGTGGACCGGGTTCGAACACTGAAGCTTTCTTT
CDR3: CASSGPGSNTEAFF

J: TRBJ2-6
V: TRBV4-2
D: -
size: many
DNA: TGTGCCAGCAGCCAAGTTTCCTCTGGGGCCAACGTCCTGACTTTC
CDR3: CASSQVSSGANVLTF

J: TRBJ1-4
V: TRBV25-1
D: TRBD1
size: -
DNA: TGTGCCAGCAACCTAGGGGGCCAGGGGGCAAGAAAACTGTTTTTT
CDR3: CASNLGGQGARKLFF

J: TRBJ1-5
V: TRBV24-1
D: -
size: few
DNA: TGTGCCAGCAGTGACACTGATAGCAATCAGCCCCAGCATTTT
CDR3: CASSDTDSNQPQHF

J: TRBJ2-6
V: TRBV10-3
D: -
size: -
DNA: TGTGCCAGCAGTTACTCGAGGACAGCCTCTGGGGCCAACGTCCTGACTTTC
CDR3: CASSYSRTASGANVLTF